This TCR beta chain comes out of a study of blood T cell repertoires in COVID-19. CDR3 length: 16 residues. Data came from immunoSEQ multiplex PCR; TCRdb stores just in-frame clones and leaves some out. This table holds under 250,000 clones, 84% found once. Specimen: peripheral blood. The chain links TRBV21-1 to TRBJ1-4; whether TRBD1, the table's D call, matches the DNA was not checked. TRBV21-1 represents a pseudogene. The receptor was isolated from a human donor in a cohort sampled during active COVID-19. CDR3 DNA: TGTGCCAGCAGCAAAGTCCCCAATGCAACTAATGAAAAACTGTTTTTT. Its protein product is CASSKVPNATNEKLFF.